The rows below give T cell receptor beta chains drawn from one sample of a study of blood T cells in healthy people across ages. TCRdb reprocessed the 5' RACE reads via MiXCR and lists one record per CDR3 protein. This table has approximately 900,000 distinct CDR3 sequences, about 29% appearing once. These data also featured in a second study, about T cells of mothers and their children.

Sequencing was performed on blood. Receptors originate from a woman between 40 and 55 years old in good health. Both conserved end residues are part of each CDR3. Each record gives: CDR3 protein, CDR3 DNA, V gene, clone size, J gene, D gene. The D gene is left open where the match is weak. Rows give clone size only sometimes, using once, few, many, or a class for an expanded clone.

CASSSGLGTGQETQYF,TGCGCCAGCAGCTCGGGTCTTGGGACAGGCCAAGAGACCCAGTACTTC,TRBV5-1,-,TRBJ2-5,TRBD1
CASSVDGTNTGELFF,TGTGCCAGCAGCGTAGATGGGACGAACACCGGGGAGCTGTTTTTT,TRBV9,few,TRBJ2-2,-
CASNLATTEAFF,TGTGCCAGCAACTTAGCGACCACTGAAGCTTTCTTT,TRBV7-2,-,TRBJ1-1,-
CSARGGERGNSYEQYF,TGCAGTGCTAGAGGAGGGGAGCGGGGCAACTCCTACGAGCAGTACTTC,TRBV20-1,many,TRBJ2-7,TRBD2
CASTRGPRDTEAFF,TGCGCCAGCACCAGGGGGCCTCGGGACACTGAAGCTTTCTTT,TRBV5-1,-,TRBJ1-1,TRBD1
CASSQDLPTSYNEQFF,TGCGCCAGCAGCCAAGATCTACCCACCTCCTACAATGAGCAGTTCTTC,TRBV4-3,-,TRBJ2-1,-
CASSFRQQYTYEQYF,TGTGCCAGCAGTTTCCGACAGCAATATACCTACGAGCAGTACTTC,TRBV9,-,TRBJ2-7,-
CASREHSNTDTQYF,TGCGCCAGCAGGGAGCATTCCAACACAGATACGCAGTATTTT,TRBV5-1,-,TRBJ2-3,-
CSVRMGSNQPQHF,TGCAGCGTCCGCATGGGTAGCAATCAGCCCCAGCATTTT,TRBV29-1,many,TRBJ1-5,-
CASSPLQVLAYEQYF,TGTGCCAGCAGCCCCTTGCAGGTTCTAGCCTACGAGCAGTACTTC,TRBV7-9,-,TRBJ2-7,-
CASTQGRPREQFF,TGTGCCAGCACTCAAGGGCGTCCTCGGGAGCAGTTCTTC,TRBV28,few,TRBJ2-1,-
CASSGGTLLGVYGYTF,TGTGCCAGCAGCGGGGGGACACTCCTCGGGGTTTATGGCTACACCTTC,TRBV7-4,-,TRBJ1-2,-
CSARSPGDGFEQYF,TGCAGTGCTAGATCCCCGGGGGATGGATTCGAGCAGTACTTC,TRBV20-1,-,TRBJ2-7,-
CASSSNPGNYGYTF,TGCGCCAGCAGCTCCAATCCAGGGAACTATGGCTACACCTTC,TRBV5-1,-,TRBJ1-2,-
CASREVGGSGNTIYF,TGTGCCAGCAGGGAGGTGGGTGGGTCTGGAAACACCATATATTTT,TRBV6-6,-,TRBJ1-3,-
CASSLAPGGRLPYEQYF,TGTGCCAGCAGCTTAGCCCCCGGCGGGAGGCTTCCCTACGAGCAGTACTTC,TRBV7-2,-,TRBJ2-7,TRBD2
CASSQVGILAGGYNEQFF,TGCGCCAGCAGCCAAGTCGGGATACTAGCGGGGGGCTACAATGAGCAGTTCTTC,TRBV4-3,-,TRBJ2-1,TRBD2
CSARGPRQGTNYGYTF,TGCAGTGCTAGAGGTCCACGACAGGGAACTAACTATGGCTACACCTTC,TRBV20-1,-,TRBJ1-2,TRBD1
CASSLRDSKTEAFF,TGTGCCAGCTCCCTCCGGGACTCTAAGACTGAAGCTTTCTTT,TRBV18,-,TRBJ1-1,-
CASSLTGGNSYNEQYF,TGTGCCAGCAGCTTAACAGGGGGCAACTCCTACAATGAGCAGTACTTC,TRBV7-9,-,TRBJ2-7,TRBD1
CASSQDRVGQGARNTGELFF,TGCGCCAGCAGCCAAGATCGAGTGGGACAGGGGGCGAGGAACACCGGGGAGCTGTTTTTT,TRBV4-3,-,TRBJ2-2,TRBD1
CSARESSGVANEQFF,TGCAGTGCTAGAGAATCCAGCGGGGTTGCAAATGAGCAGTTCTTC,TRBV20-1,many,TRBJ2-1,TRBD2
CASGRDRAADYGYTF,TGTGCCAGCGGGAGAGACAGGGCTGCTGACTATGGCTACACCTTC,TRBV12-3/TRBV12-4,few,TRBJ1-2,TRBD1